The 4 T cell receptor beta chains reported below all come from one sample, sequenced in a study of monozygotic twins with inflammatory bowel disease. With the 5' RACE reads reprocessed, TCRdb shows one record per CDR3 protein and no DNA. This sample's table has 170,000 or so distinct CDR3 sequences. The sample comprised blood. All receptors derive from a human donor with ulcerative colitis or Crohn's disease, or a healthy co-twin of an affected twin (not recorded which).

This rearrangement joins TRBV5-1 to TRBJ1-5; absent DNA, TCRdb's TRBD1 call cannot be checked. Germline lookup yields CDR1 SGHRS and CDR2 YFSETQ. This CDR3 is built from 14 residues. This chain's CDR3 is CASSSGGSNQPQHF.

The chain couples TRBV7-3 to TRBJ2-1; TCRdb proposes TRBD2, but this gene call is untestable without DNA. Germline lookup yields CDR1 SGHTA and CDR2 FQGTGA. The CDR3 spans 17 residues. CDR3 sequence reads: CASSLRGLAGGYNEQFF.

The rearrangement uses TRBV5-5 and TRBJ2-1. The germline V gene has CDR1 SGHKS and CDR2 YYEKEE (reference sequence). This CDR3 spans 14 amino acids. The CDR3 loop reads CASSWSRLRNEQFF.

The gene calls are TRBV27 and TRBJ1-6; no DNA is available, so the TRBD1 call from TCRdb remains unchecked. The CDR3 totals 16 residues. From germline, CDR1 is MNHEY and CDR2 SMNVEV (reference sequence). This CDR3 is CASTPWADRGNSPLHF.